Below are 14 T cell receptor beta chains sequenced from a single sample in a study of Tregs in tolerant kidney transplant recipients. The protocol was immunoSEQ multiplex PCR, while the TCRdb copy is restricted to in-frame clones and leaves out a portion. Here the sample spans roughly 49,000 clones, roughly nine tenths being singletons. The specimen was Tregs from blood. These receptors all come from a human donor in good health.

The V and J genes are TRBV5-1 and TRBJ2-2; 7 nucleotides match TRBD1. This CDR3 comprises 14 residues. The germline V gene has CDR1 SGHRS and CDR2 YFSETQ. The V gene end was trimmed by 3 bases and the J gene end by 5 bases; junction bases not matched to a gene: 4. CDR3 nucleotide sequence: TGCGCCAGCAGCTGGAGGACAGGAACCGGGGAGCTGTTTTTT. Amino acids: CASSWRTGTGELFF.

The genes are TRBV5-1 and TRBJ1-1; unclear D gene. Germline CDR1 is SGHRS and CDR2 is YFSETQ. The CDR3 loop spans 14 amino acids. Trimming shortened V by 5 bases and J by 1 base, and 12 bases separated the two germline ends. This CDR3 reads CASSLEGRNTEAFF. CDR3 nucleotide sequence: TGCGCCAGCAGTCTGGAAGGCAGGAACACTGAAGCTTTCTTT. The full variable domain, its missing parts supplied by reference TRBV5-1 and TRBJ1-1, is KAGVTQTPRYLIKTRGQQVTLSCSPISGHRSVSWYQQTPGQGLQFLFEYFSETQRNKGNFPGRFSGRQFSNSRSEMNVSTLELGDSALYLCASSLEGRNTEAFFGQGTRLTVV.

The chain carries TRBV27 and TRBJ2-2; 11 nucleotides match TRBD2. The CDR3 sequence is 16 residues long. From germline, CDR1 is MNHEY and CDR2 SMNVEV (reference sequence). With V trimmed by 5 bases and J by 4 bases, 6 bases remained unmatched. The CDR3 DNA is TGTGCCAGCAGTAAACCGGGACTAGCGGCCACCGGGGAGCTGTTTTTT. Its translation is CASSKPGLAATGELFF.

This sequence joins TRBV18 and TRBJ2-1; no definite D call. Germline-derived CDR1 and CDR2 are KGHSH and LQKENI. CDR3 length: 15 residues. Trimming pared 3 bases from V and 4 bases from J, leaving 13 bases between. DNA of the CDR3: TGTGCCAGCTCACCTGGTGAAAAGGTATACAATGAGCAGTTCTTC. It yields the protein CASSPGEKVYNEQFF.

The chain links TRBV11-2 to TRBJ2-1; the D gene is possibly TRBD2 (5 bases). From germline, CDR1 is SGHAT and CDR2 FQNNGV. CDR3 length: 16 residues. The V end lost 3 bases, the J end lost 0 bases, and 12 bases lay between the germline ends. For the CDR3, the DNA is TGTGCCAGCAGCTTTCAGCGGACCAGCTCCTACAATGAGCAGTTCTTC. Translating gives CASSFQRTSSYNEQFF.

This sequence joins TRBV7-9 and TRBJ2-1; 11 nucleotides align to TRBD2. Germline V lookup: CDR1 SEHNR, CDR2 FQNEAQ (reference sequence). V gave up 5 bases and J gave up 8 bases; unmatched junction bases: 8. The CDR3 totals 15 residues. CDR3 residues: CASSPLAGGGYEQFF. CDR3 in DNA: TGTGCCAGCAGCCCGCTAGCGGGAGGCGGCTATGAGCAGTTCTTC.

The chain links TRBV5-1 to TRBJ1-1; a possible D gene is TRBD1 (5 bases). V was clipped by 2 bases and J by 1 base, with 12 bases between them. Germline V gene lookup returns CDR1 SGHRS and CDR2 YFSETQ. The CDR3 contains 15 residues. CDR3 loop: CASSFRGVENTEAFF. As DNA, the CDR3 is TGCGCCAGCAGCTTCCGGGGGGTGGAGAACACTGAAGCTTTCTTT.

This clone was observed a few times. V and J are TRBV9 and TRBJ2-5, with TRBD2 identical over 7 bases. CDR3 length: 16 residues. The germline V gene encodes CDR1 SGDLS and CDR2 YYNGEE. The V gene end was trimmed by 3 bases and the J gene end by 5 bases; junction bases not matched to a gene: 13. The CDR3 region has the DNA TGTGCCAGCAGCGCAGAGGAGGGAGGGGCGGGGGAGACCCAGTACTTC. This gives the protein CASSAEEGGAGETQYF.

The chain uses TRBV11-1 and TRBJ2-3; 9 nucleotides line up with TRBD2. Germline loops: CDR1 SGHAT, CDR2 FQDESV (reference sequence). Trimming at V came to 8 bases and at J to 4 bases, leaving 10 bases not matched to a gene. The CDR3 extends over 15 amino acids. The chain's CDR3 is CASRRVLAGPDTQYF. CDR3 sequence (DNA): TGTGCCAGCCGACGGGTTCTAGCGGGGCCAGATACGCAGTATTTT.

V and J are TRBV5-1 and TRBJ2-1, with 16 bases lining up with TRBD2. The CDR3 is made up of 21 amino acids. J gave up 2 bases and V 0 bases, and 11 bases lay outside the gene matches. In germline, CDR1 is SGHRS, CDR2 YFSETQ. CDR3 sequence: CASSLALRGTSGRGPYNEQFF. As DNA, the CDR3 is TGCGCCAGCAGCTTGGCCTTACGCGGGACTAGCGGGAGGGGCCCCTACAATGAGCAGTTCTTC.

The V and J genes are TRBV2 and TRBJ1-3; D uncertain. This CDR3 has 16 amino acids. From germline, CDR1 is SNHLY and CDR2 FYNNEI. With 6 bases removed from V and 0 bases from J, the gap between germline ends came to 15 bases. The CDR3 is CASSLERPDSGNTIYF. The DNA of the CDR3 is TGTGCCAGCAGCCTTGAAAGGCCAGACTCTGGAAACACCATATATTTT.

CDR3 region: CASSPTRVEETQYF. CDR3 nucleotides: TGTGCCAGCTCACCAACCAGGGTGGAGGAGACCCAGTACTTC. V is TRBV18 and J is TRBJ2-5; perhaps TRBD1 as D (5 bases). Germline CDR1 is KGHSH and CDR2 is LQKENI. The length of the CDR3 is 14 residues. V lost 2 bases to trimming and J lost 5 bases, with 12 bases between them.

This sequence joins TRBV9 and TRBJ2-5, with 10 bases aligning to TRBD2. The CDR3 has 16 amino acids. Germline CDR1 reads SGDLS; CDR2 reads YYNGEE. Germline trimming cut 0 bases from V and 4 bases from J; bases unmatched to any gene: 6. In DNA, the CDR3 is TGTGCCAGCAGCGTAGCTCCTAGCGGGGGAGCAGAGACCCAGTACTTC. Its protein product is CASSVAPSGGAETQYF. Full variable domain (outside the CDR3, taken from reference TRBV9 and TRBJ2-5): DSGVTQTPKHLITATGQRVTLRCSPRSGDLSVYWYQQSLDQGLQFLIQYYNGEERAKGNILERFSAQQFPDLHSELNLSSLELGDSALYFCASSVAPSGGAETQYFGPGTRLLVL.

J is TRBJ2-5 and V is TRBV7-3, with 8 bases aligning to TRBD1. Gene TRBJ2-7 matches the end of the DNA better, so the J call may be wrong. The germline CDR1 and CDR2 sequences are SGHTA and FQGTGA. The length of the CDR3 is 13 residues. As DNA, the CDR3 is TGTGCCAGCAGCTTTGGACAGGGCGACGAGCAGTACTTC. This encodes CASSFGQGDEQYF.